Sequencing of this T cell receptor (beta chain) was carried out in a study of blood T cell repertoires in COVID-19. Overall study: COVID-19 samples, acute and convalescent, were from the United States, Italy and Spain.

The CDR3 is made up of 15 amino acids. Germline CDR1 and CDR2: SGHRS and YFSETQ. The ends lost 1 base at V and 5 bases at J; junction bases unmatched: 7. Authors' analysis steps: The assay estimated nucleated cells by amplifying reference gene primers. Assay used: immunoSEQ multiplex PCR; TCRdb lists only in-frame clones, some missing. The V and J calls and clone size were taken over from that table, and D and trimming were inferred from the DNA. This table has some 300,000 clones, roughly nine tenths appearing once. Residents of about two dozen US areas, aged about 18 to 89 years, made up the participants. All recovered Cohort 3 donors got two negative PCRs, got clearance, or saw symptom resolution.

This receptor was identified in a woman aged 25 to 39 who had recovered from COVID-19. The specimen sequenced was PBMCs or T cells enriched from blood (not recorded which). The rearrangement uses TRBV5-1 and TRBJ2-5, with 8 nucleotides matching TRBD2. As DNA, the CDR3 is TGCGCCAGCAGCTTGTCCGGGACTAGTCGGGAGACCCAGTACTTC. This gives the protein CASSLSGTSRETQYF.